These T cell receptor beta chains were read from a single sample in a study of T cells in Graves' hyperthyroidism and ophthalmopathy. TCRdb processed the multiplex PCR reads anew with MiXCR; each CDR3 protein has one entry. This sample has more than 500,000 distinct CDR3 sequences, with more than 15% found just once. The material sequenced was blood. All receptors derive from a woman under 40 with Graves' ophthalmopathy. Both conserved end residues are trimmed from each CDR3. Some rows mark clone size as missing; the rest say once, few, many or name a class of expanded clone.

v_gene	len	j_gene	abundance	CDR3aa
TRBV6-2/TRBV6-3	11	TRBJ2-5	many	ASSADEQETQY
TRBV2	10	TRBJ2-2	.	ASSVTSGELF
TRBV20-1	13	TRBJ1-6	.	SAHGTGSRNSPLH
TRBV6-2/TRBV6-3	12	TRBJ2-1	many	ASTPGTGTNEQF
TRBV27	12	TRBJ2-3	.	ASSSSTGADTQY
TRBV4-3	14	TRBJ2-7	few	ASSQGAGGPGDEQY
TRBV3-1	13	TRBJ1-1	many	ASSQDTGGTTEAF
TRBV3-2	12	TRBJ1-2	.	ASSQEWDLSGYT
TRBV30	13	TRBJ1-2	many	AWNPTGGAHYGYT
TRBV12-3/TRBV12-4	15	TRBJ2-2	many	ASSPSGVLGNTGELF
TRBV29-1	13	TRBJ1-3	few	SGSLGPSSGNTIY
TRBV11-2	13	TRBJ2-1	many	ASSDVKRENNEQF
TRBV13	11	TRBJ2-7	many	ASGRTGTYEQY
TRBV7-9	12	TRBJ2-1	.	ASSPTTVLGEQF
TRBV19	11	TRBJ1-5	.	ASRRTGTQPQH
TRBV7-2	11	TRBJ1-1	.	ASSLEGGGEAF
TRBV20-1	15	TRBJ2-1	few	SASLLRGTGAGNEQF
TRBV2	13	TRBJ2-1	many	ASRELAGFDNEQF
TRBV19	10	TRBJ2-1	few	ASSIQKNEQF
TRBV6-2/TRBV6-3	11	TRBJ2-1	many	ASSSLLYNEQF
TRBV27	13	TRBJ2-1	many	ASSLLAGTYNEQF
TRBV5-4	12	TRBJ2-2	.	ASSLPSHTGELF
TRBV7-3	13	TRBJ2-3	many	ASSWTSGFTDTQY
TRBV5-1	13	TRBJ2-1	many	ASSGGQGVYNEQF
TRBV7-6	14	TRBJ2-3	.	ASSWGGGQSTDTQY
TRBV4-1	16	TRBJ2-1	.	ASSQQSSGQGSLREQF
TRBV11-2	11	TRBJ2-5	few	ASSISLLETQY
TRBV29-1	10	TRBJ2-5	few	SVEWQGETQY
TRBV27	13	TRBJ2-7	many	ASSLITGPLYEQY
TRBV6-4	14	TRBJ2-4	.	ASSVGTSGYKNIQY
TRBV28	9	TRBJ2-5	many	ASSFPGTQY
TRBV7-8	13	TRBJ1-1	many	ASSDTDRGWNEAF
TRBV6-2/TRBV6-3	14	TRBJ1-5	many	ASSPQGILSNQPQH
TRBV10-3	12	TRBJ2-7	few	AITRDLFTYEQY
TRBV20-1	10	TRBJ1-2	few	SARAGAGGYT
TRBV27	11	TRBJ1-4	many	ASSAAGREKLF
TRBV11-2	12	TRBJ2-1	many	ASGKLGSYNEQF
TRBV5-1	11	TRBJ1-1	.	ASSFGGPDEAF
TRBV6-2/TRBV6-3	13	TRBJ1-1	many	ASSYPQGYKAEAF
TRBV24-1	13	TRBJ2-5	few	ATSSTFSGKETQY
TRBV20-1	12	TRBJ2-5	few	SARHIHGGETQY
TRBV5-1	15	TRBJ2-7	.	ASSFGLAGGLSYEQY
TRBV3-1	12	TRBJ2-7	.	ASSRDGWSYEQY
TRBV19	15	TRBJ2-7	few	ASSITRTRTGLHEQY
TRBV13	11	TRBJ2-7	many	ASSPSDRSEQY
TRBV6-5	13	TRBJ1-2	many	ASSYSRDSTYGYT
TRBV28	16	TRBJ2-6	.	ASSHRGWGYSGANVLT
TRBV10-1	11	TRBJ2-7	.	ASNRDLGGEQY
TRBV28	14	TRBJ2-1	many	ASSSGLAEHYNEQF